This TCR beta chain was observed in a study of cytomegalovirus exposure and HLA in healthy donors (TCRdb year 2017). For the study in its entirety: An earlier analysis of roughly 630 of the donors reported 250 to 350 Gb of sequence data and around 110 million unique TCR beta sequences from approximately 180 million T cells. The aim of the study was to test whether cataloging public T cell receptors could identify signatures of past pathogen exposure. Donor age, sex, ethnicity and CMV serostatus were compiled alongside the repertoire data. A later analysis re-examined previously published TCR beta repertoires from over 500 donors and added high-resolution HLA genotyping to investigate patterns of TCR occurrence. The study used immunosequencing to profile the T cell repertoires of 600 to 850 subjects and linked those repertoires to cytomegalovirus serostatus. Every repertoire in the discovery cohort had been generated on one and the same sequencing platform. High-throughput TCR immunosequencing, statistical association of individual TCRs with disease status, and machine learning were combined to predict cytomegalovirus infection status. Genome-wide SNP genotypes for about 55% of the roughly 670 donors were used in a later genetic analysis, which treated that subset as a discovery cohort. In an earlier analysis of around 540 of the donors, high-throughput TCR beta sequencing was used to judge whether each TCR beta V gene segment behaved as functional or pseudogenic. HLA typing covered class I and class II loci at four-digit resolution. Typing coverage varied by locus: 629-630 donors for A, B, C, DRB1 and DQB1; approximately 520 for DQA1; about 600 for DPA1; around 450 for DPB1. Because of strong linkage in the cohort, roughly 5 DR-DQ haplotypes were treated as single units for association and clustering. The genetic ancestry cluster associated with self-reported Caucasian donors included 81% of the 398 genotyped donors. A separate validation cohort of roughly 130 different subjects was used in addition to the 666-subject first cohort. An early release that covered fewer than 750 HLA-typed donors contained about 290 gigabases of sequencing data and 65 million to 100 million unique TCR sequences. Across 398 genotyped donors of the cohort, an average of roughly 250,000 unique TCR beta nucleotide sequences per donor were sequenced, and about a sixth of those sequences were non-productive. In the later analysis, no new phenotypic data were used to find candidate immune exposures; instead, reliance was placed on TCR beta sequences and their occurrence across donors.

The library was built by means of the immunoSEQ multiplex PCR assay. The multiplex PCR relied on a mix of 60 forward primers for TCR Vbeta segments and 13 reverse primers for TCR Jbeta segments. A multiplex PCR assay on genomic DNA amplified the CDR3 region of rearranged TCR beta genes. The Illumina HiSeq System was used to sequence the amplified TCR beta libraries as 87-base-pair reads. Concerning the study's data processing: In a later analysis, about 80 million unique TCR beta chains were counted across the roughly 670 repertoires, and roughly 9.9 million of these chains were shared by at least two donors. Raw reads were error-corrected and collapsed into unique sequences with a nearest-neighbor algorithm that merged closely related sequences to remove PCR and sequencing errors. CDR3 sequences were aligned to IMGT reference sequences to assign V, D and J gene segments. For a sequence to be retained, at least a six-nucleotide match to both a V gene segment and a J gene segment was required. Rearrangements were called productive when the CDR3 lacked stop codons and stayed in frame with V and J; all others were non-productive. Following IMGT convention, CDR3 was defined as the stretch from the second conserved V-encoded cysteine to the conserved J-encoded phenylalanine. In an earlier analysis of more than 550 of the donors, sequences lacking an unambiguous match to a single V gene segment were excluded. In an earlier analysis of approximately 560 of the donors, a V segment was called functional when productive rearrangements were above 56.7%, and segregating when the standard deviation between donors exceeded 5%. A statistical classification framework was developed to diagnose cytomegalovirus status using the catalog of TCR beta chain sequences. In a later analysis, TCR nucleotide sequences were compared against IMGT/GENE-DB human TR gene sequences so that V and J genes could be assigned. In a later analysis, CDR3 sequences and most-parsimonious VDJ recombination scenarios were assigned using the TCRdist pipeline. In a later analysis, each TCR beta chain was defined by its CDR3 amino acid sequence together with its V-gene family, and reads lacking a unique V-gene family were excluded. In a later analysis, around 600 highly shared, low-generation-probability nucleotide sequences were removed to address suspected cross-contamination and a sequencing artifact. In a later analysis, a clonal expansion index was calculated for each public chain from normalized within-repertoire ranks of inferred template counts. In a later analysis, generation probabilities were computed using a VDJ recombination model fitted to out-of-frame rearrangements, and the results were checked against IGoR. In a later analysis, hypergeometric tests were used to score TCR-TCR, TCR-HLA and TCR-CMV co-occurrence, with a repertoire-size bias correction applied to TCR pairs. In a later analysis, false discovery rates were estimated by permuting HLA or CMV assignments 20 times. In a later analysis, co-occurring TCRs were grouped with DBSCAN, and TCRdist sequence similarity was added when clustering was performed within HLA-allele-positive subsets. For co-occurrence clustering, repertoires with fewer than 30,000 or more than 120,000 public chains were excluded, along with five repertoires with anomalous nucleotide sharing. TCRdb took this table from immuneACCESS and kept in-frame rearrangements with V and J called. Such tables lack part of the clones; where checked against another copy, unresolved V genes explain under half of the gap, and the rest is unexplained. V and J calls and clone size follow that table, whereas D and trimming were derived from the DNA. In this sample the table shows fewer than 200,000 clones, about two thirds of which occur a single time. Clones ranked in the top ten supply around 2.8% of the sample.

This clone was observed a few times. Its recognized antigen is unknown. Base qualities are not recorded, but no much larger clone differs from it by a single base. The cohort was made up of 650 to 700 healthy bone marrow donors. At the time of sampling, all cohort members were nominally healthy, though unrecorded immune exposures were likely present. The donor was CMV seronegative and was included in the group of over 300 seronegative cohort members. A peripheral blood sample was provided by each donor, and peripheral blood mononuclear cells were used for TCR beta sequencing. Genomic DNA was extracted from the blood cell samples with the Qiagen DNeasy Blood Extraction Kit. What the research found in general, with its limitations: Broadly in line with IMGT annotations, most TCR beta V segments showed up in productive rearrangements about 87% or about 30% of the time in an earlier analysis of 450 to 750 of the donors. The authors suggested that the approach could potentially be extended to other disease states and immunological phenotypes. At a false discovery rate of 0.05, a later analysis linked 16,951 TCR beta sequences to specific HLA alleles. According to a later analysis, parvovirus B19, influenza, CMV and Epstein-Barr virus appeared linked to several top co-occurrence clusters. When HLA alleles, especially DR and DQ, strongly co-occurred, attributing TCR associations to individual alleles was difficult. Only TCR beta chains were sequenced in this cohort, and the absence of alpha or paired-chain data limited detectable features. In vitro tests confirmed that a few of the cytomegalovirus-associated TCR beta chains recognize cytomegalovirus antigens. The only immune exposure information available for the cohort was CMV serostatus. Because the 87-base-pair reads could not distinguish some IMGT-functional V segments, including TRBV6-2 and TRBV6-3, those segments were excluded. In a later genetic analysis, fewer N-insertions in productive TCRs were reported among donors in an Asian-associated ancestry cluster than the roughly 640-donor mean. According to a later analysis, TCR association rates differed among HLA loci, with DRB1 alleles showing the most associated TCRs and HLA-C alleles showing the fewest. Over 15 rarely observed V segments, including chromosome 9 orphons, were excluded from the earlier analysis of about 610 of the donors because counts were too low. Linkage disequilibrium might explain the correlated functional status among segregating V segments, but an unknown experimental factor could not be excluded. The study listed 164 TCR beta chains as associated with cytomegalovirus. According to a later analysis, most CMV-associated TCR beta chains appeared to be HLA-restricted, and the HLA associations seemed to be driven largely by CMV exposure. The sequencing pipeline was judged likely to have produced a cluster of highly shared sequence variants as a technical artifact. A further reported finding was that TCR beta sequences accurately predicted the HLA-A and HLA-B alleles for most subjects in the first cohort. The classifier was reported to diagnose cytomegalovirus status with high specificity and sensitivity in both the original and validation cohorts. In a later analysis, HLA-associated TCR beta chains showed more clonal expansion and lower generation probabilities than non-associated chains that were equally common. Because HLA typing was unavailable for some donors at each locus, only the typed subset was used in association tests. V-gene and J-gene trimming of TCR beta chains was associated with a missense DCLRE1C variant in a later genetic analysis, and the association was replicated in an independent cohort. Most TCR sequences were observed very rarely across donors, whereas some public TCRs were present in many individuals. Presence/absence analyses assumed roughly uniform sequencing depth across donors, an assumption that may not hold.

Trimming removed 7 bases from V and 5 bases from J; the gene matches leave 10 bases unexplained. Taken from cysteine to phenylalanine, the CDR3 has 15 residues. CDR3 DNA only is kept here, 45 bases in frame from base 1. Reading the germline V gene gives CDR1 MNHNS and CDR2 SASEGT. Sequencing input: PBMCs. This chain joins TRBV6-1 to TRBJ1-4, with 7 central nucleotides matching TRBD1. This sequence was found in a woman between 25 and 40 years old in good health and CMV-seronegative. The CDR3 protein is CASNDLDRINEKLFF. Read as DNA, the sequence is TGTGCCAGCAACGACTTGGACAGGATCAATGAAAAACTGTTTTTT.